This paragraph covers one T cell receptor beta chain sequence. Its antigen is as yet unknown. CDR3 length: 15 amino acids. Trimming shortened V by 2 bases and J by 1 base, and 11 bases separated the two germline ends. Germline-derived CDR1 and CDR2 are MDHEN and SYDVKM. These data are taken from a study of Ad26.COV2.S vaccination and SARS-CoV-2 variants. Treatment reported: around 19 received Ad26.COV2.S at low or high dose, single or two shots; roughly five received placebo; per-sample allocation not given. The samples date from day 63 after the first vaccine or placebo injection. Here immunoSEQ multiplex PCR was the method, and the copy in TCRdb shows in-frame clones only, minus some. The table has around 320,000 clones, over 80% seen once. Study observations and caveats: Similar non-spike TCR breadth was observed in recipients of vaccine and of placebo.

The V and J genes are TRBV28 and TRBJ2-5; D perhaps matches TRBD2 (7 bases). This TCR was recovered from a person aged 18-60 years who received the Ad26.COV2.S COVID-19 vaccine or a placebo. The material sequenced was peripheral blood, taken in a trial of Ad26.COV2.S vaccine versus placebo. CDR3 sequence reads: CASSLGGAPQETQYF. The CDR3 nucleotides are TGTGCCAGCAGTTTAGGGGGGGCCCCCCAAGAGACCCAGTACTTC.